This T cell receptor (beta chain) derives from a study of PD-1 blockade in classical Hodgkin lymphoma. The study's findings and limits: The study reported lower baseline TCR diversity in newly diagnosed patients than in healthy donors. Prior to therapy, complete responders displayed diversity much like that of newly diagnosed patients.

Clones were sequenced by immunoSEQ multiplex PCR, and TCRdb holds only the in-frame ones, with some missing. The sample lists 80,000 to 95,000 clones, 83% occurring once. Turning to this clone: Its matching antigen is unknown.

Stated time point: cycle 4 day 1 (C4D1), after more than five weeks of nivolumab. Relapses following autologous stem cell transplantation were seen in all patients, with brentuximab vedotin exposure varying. Classifying best responses yielded complete response, partial response or progressive disease. The receptor comes from a human donor with classical Hodgkin lymphoma. The starting material was peripheral blood mononuclear cells (PBMCs), obtained before the fourth cycle of nivolumab.

CDR3 protein: CATSRGRGGTNNEQFF. CDR3 bases: TGTGCCACCAGCAGAGGACGTGGCGGGACTAACAATGAGCAGTTCTTC. The gene calls are TRBV15 and TRBJ2-1, with TRBD2 matching 7 bases. The ends lost 1 base at V and 5 bases at J; junction bases unmatched: 8. This CDR3 contains 16 residues. Looked up from germline, CDR1 is LNHNV and CDR2 is YYDKDF (reference sequence).